This T cell receptor beta chain was sequenced in a study of T-cell reconstitution after alpha-beta-depleted transplantation in children. Per germline, CDR1 LGHNA and CDR2 YSLEER. The CDR3 runs 14 residues. V was clipped by 3 bases and J by 0 bases, with 9 bases between them. The sample holds many counts of this clonotype. The library targeted TCRbeta and was prepared with unique molecular identifiers. MiXCR, applied by TCRdb to the PCR reads, yields one record per CDR3 protein. Seen here are over 150,000 distinct CDR3 sequences, approximately 6.8% observed once, and the top ten hold around 4.3%. The clonotype comes from a girl less than two years old with combined immunodeficiency, due to receive a stem cell transplant. The material sequenced was PBMCs, taken before TCRalphabeta/CD19-depleted stem cell transplant. V usage is TRBV4-3 and J usage is TRBJ2-7; D call uncertain. The CDR3 sequence is CASSQTRVSYEQYF. Here the CDR3 DNA reads TGCGCCAGCAGCCAGACCCGGGTCTCCTACGAGCAGTACTTC.